Shown below are 17 T cell receptor beta chains from a single sample sequenced in a study of cytomegalovirus exposure and HLA in healthy donors. Use of 60 Vbeta and 13 Jbeta primers characterized the PCR. Using immunoSEQ multiplex PCR, the repertoire was profiled, and TCRdb retains in-frame clones only, with some absent. The sample records fewer than 130,000 clones, nearly 80% being singletons. The sample consisted of PBMCs. These receptors originate from a woman aged 30 to 39 in good health and CMV-seronegative.

This clone was observed a single time. The chain has TRBV7-2 and TRBJ2-1; 9 bases are shared with TRBD2. Trimming at V came to 5 bases and at J to 11 bases, leaving 13 bases not matched to a gene. Germline CDR1 is SGHTA and CDR2 is FQGNSA. CDR3 length equals 15 residues. The CDR3 nucleotides are TGTGCCAGCAGCCGGGAGCGGGGGGCCCTCTGGAAGCAGTTCTTC. The encoded protein is CASSRERGALWKQFF.

This rearrangement joins TRBV30 to TRBJ1-2; 10 nucleotides agree with TRBD1. The CDR3 covers 12 residues. Germline loops: CDR1 GTSNPN, CDR2 SVGIG (reference sequence). Trimming took 5 bases from V and 8 from J; bases not matched to a gene: 5. For the CDR3, the DNA is TGTGCCTGGGGACAGGGGGTCGGCGGCTACACCTTC. Protein sequence: CAWGQGVGGYTF.

The rearrangement links TRBV15 to TRBJ1-1; D ambiguous. The CDR3 is 13 amino acids. V was shortened by 0 bases and J by 8 bases, with 10 bases between the two germline ends. Per germline, CDR1 LNHNV and CDR2 YYDKDF (reference sequence). The chain's CDR3 is CATSRDLAGEAFF. As DNA, the CDR3 is TGTGCCACCAGCAGAGATCTAGCCGGGGAAGCTTTCTTT. Complete variable domain (other parts from reference TRBV15 and TRBJ1-1): DAMVIQNPRYQVTQFGKPVTLSCSQTLNHNVMYWYQQKSSQAPKLLFHYYDKDFNNEADTPDNFQSRRPNTSFCFLDIRSPGLGDTAMYLCATSRDLAGEAFFGQGTRLTVV.

The rearrangement links TRBV7-9 to TRBJ2-1; 10 bases align to TRBD2. V was clipped by 3 bases and J by 7 bases; unmatched bases: 6. Germline CDR1 and CDR2: SEHNR and FQNEAQ (reference sequence). The CDR3 totals 15 residues. The DNA of the CDR3 is TGTGCCAGCAGCTTCAGGGCTAGCGGGAGAAATGAGCAGTTCTTC. Translated: CASSFRASGRNEQFF.

V is TRBV4-3 and J is TRBJ2-1; D ambiguous. This CDR3 spans 12 amino acids. Trimming took 3 bases from V and 9 from J, leaving 9 bases between them. Germline CDR1 LGHNA, CDR2 YSLEER. CDR3 loop: CASSQRGFEQFF. CDR3 in DNA: TGCGCCAGCAGCCAGCGCGGTTTTGAGCAGTTCTTC.

This chain links TRBV6-5 with TRBJ2-7, with D possibly matching TRBD1 (8 bases). Germline CDR1 reads MNHEY; CDR2 reads SVGAGI. V lost 6 bases, J lost 2 bases, and 17 bases lay in between. CDR3 length: 15 residues. CDR3 region: CASRGGDRPPYEQYF. The CDR3 nucleotides are TGTGCCAGCAGGGGAGGGGACAGGCCCCCCTACGAGCAGTACTTC.

This chain uses TRBV5-1 with TRBJ2-2, with D uncertain. The V end lost 3 bases, the J end lost 6 bases, and 18 bases lay between the germline ends. Germline assignment: CDR1 SGHRS and CDR2 YFSETQ. The CDR3 has 16 residues. This chain's CDR3 is CASSSSTTNAAGELFF. CDR3 DNA: TGCGCCAGCAGCTCGTCAACGACAAACGCCGCCGGGGAGCTGTTTTTT.

The CDR3 DNA follows: TGTGCCAGCAGCCAAGAAAGGCGGCTAGCGGGAGCCTACGAGCAGTACTTC. Its protein is CASSQERRLAGAYEQYF. The chain couples TRBV4-2 to TRBJ2-5, with 10 bases matching TRBD2. The J call is in doubt because the DNA end fits TRBJ2-7 better. CDR1 LGHNA and CDR2 YNFKEQ come from the germline V gene. The CDR3 totals 17 residues.

A word on this clone: An end of the junction does not agree with germline; a read error may underlie this. The CDR3 reads CASSYNSGWPEHF. CDR3 coding DNA: TGTGCCAGCAGCTATAACAGCGGTTGGCCCGAGCATTTT. This sequence joins TRBV7-9 and TRBJ1-5; no firm D call. The germline V gene has CDR1 SEHNR and CDR2 FQNEAQ (reference sequence). CDR3 size: 13 residues.

J is TRBJ1-6 and V is TRBV6-1; weak D call: TRBD1 (5 bases). CDR3 size: 18 residues. Germline assignment: CDR1 MNHNS and CDR2 SASEGT. V dropped 1 base and J dropped 4 bases, with 17 bases sitting between them. Here the CDR3 reads CASSEEEGPRTYNSPLHF. CDR3 nucleotide sequence: TGTGCCAGCAGTGAAGAGGAGGGGCCAAGGACTTATAATTCACCCCTCCACTTT.

The chain joins TRBV9 to TRBJ2-1; tentative D call: TRBD2 (6 bases). Trimming pared 4 bases from V and 5 bases from J, leaving 16 bases between. The CDR3 is 15 amino acids. CDR1 is SGDLS, CDR2 YYNGEE, per germline. The DNA for the CDR3 is TGTGCCAGCAGCCACAACCCGGGGGTGGACAATGAGCAGTTCTTC. Its translation is CASSHNPGVDNEQFF.

The chain links TRBV6-1 to TRBJ1-5, with D possibly being TRBD1 (5 bases). The CDR3 runs to 13 residues. V gave up 4 bases and J gave up 6 bases, with 10 bases separating them. Germline CDR1 is MNHNS and CDR2 is SASEGT. The CDR3, as DNA: TGTGCCAGCAGTGCTCAGGGCGGTCAGCCCCAGCATTTT. It is translated as CASSAQGGQPQHF.

The V gene is TRBV27, the J gene TRBJ2-5; 11 bases fit TRBD2. Germline V gene lookup returns CDR1 MNHEY and CDR2 SMNVEV (reference sequence). J was trimmed by 1 base and V by 7 bases; bases with no gene match: 5. This CDR3 has 15 amino acids. The DNA of the CDR3 is TGTGCCAGCAAATGGGGGACTAGCGGCCAAGAGACCCAGTACTTC. Translated: CASKWGTSGQETQYF.

V gene TRBV7-8 combines with J gene TRBJ1-1; maybe TRBD1 (5 bases). Germline V gene sequence: CDR1 SGHVS, CDR2 FQNEAQ. This CDR3 comprises 15 residues. The ends were cut back, 10 bases at V and 4 bases at J, with 22 bases in the middle. The chain's CDR3 is CATAIKGFGSTEAFF. As DNA, the CDR3 is TGTGCCACCGCAATCAAGGGGTTCGGGAGCACTGAAGCTTTCTTT.

The chain employs TRBV21-1 and TRBJ2-1; TRBD2 is the table's D call and was not checked against the DNA. TRBV21-1 is a pseudogene. The CDR3 contains 17 residues. The CDR3 DNA sequence: TGTGCCAGCAGCAAAGGGGGGTTGAGGGAGGATTACAATGAGCAGTTCTTC. As protein: CASSKGGLREDYNEQFF.

V and J are TRBV6-5 and TRBJ1-2; D unclear. V lost 6 bases and J lost 5, with 13 bases in between. Per germline, CDR1 MNHEY and CDR2 SVGAGI. This CDR3 comprises 13 residues. CDR3 nucleotide sequence: TGTGCCAGCAGCTCCAGTGCAGTATATGGCTACACCTTC. The encoded protein is CASSSSAVYGYTF.

The CDR3 DNA reads as TGTGCCAGCAGCCCAAAAAGTTCAGGATTTCAGAACACTGAAGCTTTCTTT. As protein: CASSPKSSGFQNTEAFF. The chain is built from TRBV7-2 and TRBJ1-1; unclear D gene. The CDR3 has 17 residues. Trimming stripped 5 bases from V and 1 base from J, with 20 bases between. Germline V CDR1 and CDR2: SGHTA, FQGNSA.